Below, 25 T cell receptor beta chains from the same sample are listed, as sequenced in a study of blood T cell repertoires in COVID-19. This table comes from immunoSEQ multiplex PCR, and its TCRdb copy is limited to in-frame clones, with some not included. The repertoire consists of 180,000 or so clones, with just under 85% occurring once and the leading ten covering about 6.9%. Sequenced: peripheral blood. These receptors originate from a human donor with acute or convalescent COVID-19. The donor label of this sample is uncertain.

The chain combines TRBV24-1 with TRBJ2-1, with TRBD2 matching over 7 bases. The V segment lost 5 bases and the J segment 9 bases; nucleotides outside the gene matches: 9. The V gene's germline CDR1 is KGHDR and CDR2 SFDVKD. This CDR3 region has 14 residues. The CDR3, as DNA: TGTGCCACCAGTGGTGGAGGCAGGGAGGGTGAGCAGTTCTTC. Translated, it gives CATSGGGREGEQFF.

The chain employs TRBV9 and TRBJ2-1; 9 nucleotides line up with TRBD2. Germline CDR1 reads SGDLS; CDR2 reads YYNGEE. V lost 0 bases and J lost 1; bases outside the gene matches: 8. The CDR3 is 18 residues long. The CDR3 loop is CASSVGDPTSGSYNEQFF. CDR3 DNA: TGTGCCAGCAGCGTAGGGGACCCGACTAGCGGATCCTACAATGAGCAGTTCTTC. Drawing the rest from reference TRBV9 and TRBJ2-1, the complete variable domain is DSGVTQTPKHLITATGQRVTLRCSPRSGDLSVYWYQQSLDQGLQFLIQYYNGEERAKGNILERFSAQQFPDLHSELNLSSLELGDSALYFCASSVGDPTSGSYNEQFFGPGTRLTVL.

The rearrangement uses TRBV25-1 and TRBJ1-1; 8 bases are shared with TRBD1. The CDR3 spans 15 residues. The germline V gene has CDR1 MGHDK and CDR2 SYGVNS. Germline trimming cut 3 bases from V and 0 bases from J; bases unmatched to any gene: 3. CDR3: CASSDPGGLNTEAFF. The CDR3 nucleotides are TGTGCCAGCAGTGACCCAGGGGGCTTGAACACTGAAGCTTTCTTT.

This chain links TRBV7-9 with TRBJ2-1, with D possibly being TRBD2 (5 bases). Germline V lookup: CDR1 SEHNR, CDR2 FQNEAQ (reference sequence). The CDR3 contains 16 residues. Trimming shortened V by 0 bases and J by 4 bases, and 13 bases separated the two germline ends. CDR3 nucleotides: TGTGCCAGCAGCTTAGCGCAAGCGGTGATGTACAATGAGCAGTTCTTC. It is translated as CASSLAQAVMYNEQFF. The full variable domain, its missing parts supplied by reference TRBV7-9 and TRBJ2-1, is DTGVSQNPRHKITKRGQNVTFRCDPISEHNRLYWYRQTLGQGPEFLTYFQNEAQLEKSRLLSDRFSAERPKGSFSTLEIQRTEQGDSAMYLCASSLAQAVMYNEQFFGPGTRLTVL.

This clone was observed a handful of times. The chain couples TRBV7-9 to TRBJ2-1; 11 nucleotides line up with TRBD2. With V trimmed by 2 bases and J by 4 bases, 4 bases remained unmatched. The CDR3 runs 16 residues. Germline values: CDR1 SEHNR, CDR2 FQNEAQ (reference sequence). DNA of the CDR3: TGTGCCAGCAGCTTATCGACTAGCGGGACATACAATGAGCAGTTCTTC. It encodes CASSLSTSGTYNEQFF.

This clone appeared a single time. V is TRBV5-4 and J is TRBJ2-5, with a weak D call TRBD2 (6 bases). V was cut by 4 bases and J by 5 bases, with 15 bases left in between. Germline CDR1 is SGHNT and CDR2 is YYREEE (reference sequence). The CDR3 covers 14 residues. This chain's CDR3 is CASSRGTGTETQYF. In DNA, the CDR3 is TGTGCCAGCAGCCGGGGGACGGGAACGGAGACCCAGTACTTC.

This chain connects TRBV4-2 to TRBJ1-1; D might be TRBD1 (6 bases). The germline gives CDR1 LGHNA, CDR2 YNFKEQ. The CDR3 covers 14 residues. Trimming pared 8 bases from V and 1 base from J, leaving 14 bases between. The CDR3 spells CASRGARSNTEAFF. CDR3 bases: TGTGCCAGCCGGGGGGCGAGGTCGAACACTGAAGCTTTCTTT.

This clone has just a few counts. This chain uses TRBV2 with TRBJ2-7, with TRBD1 matching 8 bases. The trim removed 4 bases at V and 3 bases at J, leaving 5 bases unmatched. The CDR3 is made up of 14 amino acids. Germline lookup yields CDR1 SNHLY and CDR2 FYNNEI. For the CDR3, the DNA is TGTGCCAGCAGTGCCCAGGGGGCAAGCTACGAGCAGTACTTC. It specifies CASSAQGASYEQYF.

For this clone: At one boundary the junction diverges from the germline segment, which might be a read error. The chain employs TRBV2 and TRBJ2-7; perhaps TRBD1 as D (5 bases). This CDR3 contains 13 residues. Germline-derived CDR1 and CDR2 are SNHLY and FYNNEI. Here the CDR3 DNA reads TGTGCCAGCAGTGAGGTGCCAGGGCCCCAAGTGAGCTTC. The encoded protein is CASSEVPGPQVSF. Full variable domain (rest looked up from reference TRBV2 and TRBJ2-7): EPEVTQTPSHQVTQMGQEVILRCVPISNHLYFYWYRQILGQKVEFLVSFYNNEISEKSEIFDDQFSVERPDGSNFTLKIRSTKLEDSAMYFCASSEVPGPQVSFGPGTRLTVT.

The chain is built from TRBV6-5 and TRBJ2-1; D gene unclear. Germline V CDR1 and CDR2: MNHEY, SVGAGI. The CDR3 consists of 15 residues. Deletions cut 6 bases from V and 1 base from J, with 13 bases between. The CDR3, as DNA: TGTGCCAGCAGCCCCCGAGGAGCTTCCTACAATGAGCAGTTCTTC. Its protein is CASSPRGASYNEQFF.

V usage is TRBV5-1 and J usage is TRBJ2-1; D might be TRBD2 (6 bases). The CDR3 loop spans 15 amino acids. The V end lost 3 bases, the J end lost 2 bases, and 12 bases lay between the germline ends. Germline values: CDR1 SGHRS, CDR2 YFSETQ. CDR3 residues: CASSSRESPYNEQFF. The CDR3 DNA is TGCGCCAGCAGCTCTCGGGAGTCCCCCTACAATGAGCAGTTCTTC.

This clone appeared once. The rearrangement links TRBV2 to TRBJ1-2, with D unclear. The CDR3 is 13 residues long. Between the trimmed V and J ends, which lost 10 bases and 2 bases, there was a span of 14 bases. The germline V gene has CDR1 SNHLY and CDR2 FYNNEI. This CDR3 reads CATSLWQNYGYTF. CDR3 bases: TGTGCCACCTCCCTTTGGCAAAACTATGGCTACACCTTC.

The CDR3 is CASSLYAGQISSGNTIYF. As DNA, the CDR3 is TGTGCCAGCAGCTTGTATGCCGGACAGATCAGCTCTGGAAACACCATATATTTT. The chain employs TRBV5-6 and TRBJ1-3, with a weak D call TRBD1 (6 bases). The CDR3 extends over 18 amino acids. Germline V gene data show CDR1 as SGHDT and CDR2 as YYEEEE. V lost 1 base to trimming and J lost 0 bases, with 17 bases between them.

Of note for this clone: A junction end diverges from the germline sequence, so it may reflect a read error. The V gene is TRBV25-1, the J gene TRBJ2-7; a possible D gene is TRBD2 (5 bases). From germline, CDR1 is MGHDK and CDR2 SYGVNS. CDR3 length: 11 amino acids. The CDR3 loop reads CASSEKVGIIF. The CDR3 nucleotides are TGTGCCAGCAGTGAAAAGGTCGGGATCATCTTC.

The rearrangement uses TRBV5-4 and TRBJ1-6; perhaps TRBD1 as D (6 bases). This CDR3 region has 15 residues. CDR1 and CDR2 (germline): SGHNT, YYREEE (reference sequence). Trimming cost V 0 bases and J 7 bases, with 11 bases left between them. The CDR3 reads CASSLVHRANSPLHF. In DNA form, the CDR3 reads TGTGCCAGCAGCTTGGTGCACAGGGCGAATTCACCCCTCCACTTT.

This sequence joins TRBV18 and TRBJ2-7; TRBD1 aligns across 9 bases. The CDR3 sequence is 16 residues long. V shed 5 bases, J shed 3 bases, and the junction held 11 bases outside the gene matches. Germline CDR1 KGHSH, CDR2 LQKENI. The CDR3, as DNA: TGTGCCAGCTCAAAGACACCGGGACAGGGCAACTACGAGCAGTACTTC. It encodes CASSKTPGQGNYEQYF.

The chain carries TRBV7-3 and TRBJ2-1; D gene unclear. V was pared by 3 bases and J by 2 bases, with 11 bases between. CDR3 length: 15 amino acids. Germline V gives CDR1 SGHTA, CDR2 FQGTGA. CDR3 loop: CASSFTAEPYNEQFF. CDR3 coding DNA: TGTGCCAGCAGCTTTACAGCTGAGCCCTACAATGAGCAGTTCTTC.

V is TRBV7-9 and J is TRBJ2-1; 10 nucleotides line up with TRBD2. The junction had 7 bases not matched to a gene; V was cut back by 4 bases and J by 7 bases. The CDR3 spans 15 residues. The V gene's germline CDR1 is SEHNR and CDR2 FQNEAQ (reference sequence). The CDR3 region has the DNA TGTGCCAGCAGCTCCTCTAGCGGGAGAATTAATGAGCAGTTCTTC. Its protein product is CASSSSSGRINEQFF.

The DNA for the CDR3 is TGCGCCAGCAGCGGCGGTTCGACAGGGGGCGATGGCTACACCTTC. This codes for CASSGGSTGGDGYTF. The rearrangement links TRBV5-1 to TRBJ1-2; 10 nucleotides line up with TRBD1. Looked up from germline, CDR1 is SGHRS and CDR2 is YFSETQ. The CDR3 runs 15 residues. V gave up 4 bases and J gave up 6 bases; unmatched junction bases: 9.

This clone was counted a single time. The V call is TRBV28, the J call TRBJ2-1; 11 nucleotides align to TRBD2. The CDR3 consists of 14 residues. V lost 11 bases to trimming and J lost 4 bases; unmatched junction nucleotides: 7. The germline V gene has CDR1 MDHEN and CDR2 SYDVKM. The CDR3 DNA is TGTGCCTCTTCCGGGACTAGCGGATACAATGAGCAGTTCTTC. Its protein is CASSGTSGYNEQFF.

This chain links TRBV5-1 with TRBJ2-2; D perhaps matches TRBD2 (5 bases). The length of the CDR3 is 16 residues. Germline values: CDR1 SGHRS, CDR2 YFSETQ. The V and J ends lost 0 bases and 0 bases respectively, with 9 bases between them. The CDR3 here is CASSLEVATNTGELFF. In DNA, the CDR3 is TGCGCCAGCAGCTTGGAGGTAGCGACGAACACCGGGGAGCTGTTTTTT.

This clone was recorded only once. The chain carries TRBV10-2 and TRBJ1-2, with TRBD1 matching 10 bases. Germline loops: CDR1 WSHSY, CDR2 SAAADI. With V trimmed by 6 bases and J by 6 bases, 4 bases remained unmatched. This CDR3 is 13 amino acids long. Written as DNA, the CDR3 is TGCGCCAGCAGCGGACAGGGGGGAAATGGCTACACCTTC. The encoded protein is CASSGQGGNGYTF.

CDR3 in amino acids: CASTSAGTIQETQYF. The CDR3 bases are TGTGCCAGCACCTCCGCCGGGACTATACAAGAGACCCAGTACTTC. The chain has TRBV7-2 and TRBJ2-5; 7 bases align to TRBD2. V shed 7 bases, J shed 2 bases, and the junction held 10 bases outside the gene matches. The length of the CDR3 is 15 residues. Germline CDR1 reads SGHTA; CDR2 reads FQGNSA.

V usage is TRBV19 and J usage is TRBJ1-4; TRBD1 might be the D (6 bases). Trimming took 1 base from V and 5 from J, leaving 11 bases between them. CDR1 is LNHDA and CDR2 is SQIVND in the germline V gene (reference sequence). This CDR3 has 15 amino acids. CDR3 amino acids: CASSIGGGRNEKLFF. In DNA form, the CDR3 reads TGTGCCAGTAGTATAGGAGGGGGACGGAATGAAAAACTGTTTTTT.

The chain couples TRBV27 to TRBJ1-2; 8 nucleotides agree with TRBD1. The CDR3 spans 14 residues. V shed 6 bases and J 9 bases; nucleotides not matched to a gene: 12. Germline CDR1 is MNHEY and CDR2 is SMNVEV (reference sequence). CDR3 sequence reads: CASRRTGTGESYTF. The CDR3, as DNA: TGTGCCAGCAGGAGGACAGGGACGGGTGAAAGCTACACCTTC.